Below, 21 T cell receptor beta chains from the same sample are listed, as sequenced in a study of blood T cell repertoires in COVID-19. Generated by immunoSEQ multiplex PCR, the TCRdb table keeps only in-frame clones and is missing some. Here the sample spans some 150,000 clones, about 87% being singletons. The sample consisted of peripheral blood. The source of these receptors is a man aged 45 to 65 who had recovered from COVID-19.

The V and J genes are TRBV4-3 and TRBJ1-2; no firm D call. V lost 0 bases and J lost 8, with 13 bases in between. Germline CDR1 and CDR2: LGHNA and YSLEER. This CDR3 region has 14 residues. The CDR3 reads CASSQEEGISGYTF. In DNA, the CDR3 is TGCGCCAGCAGCCAAGAGGAGGGAATTTCGGGCTACACCTTC.

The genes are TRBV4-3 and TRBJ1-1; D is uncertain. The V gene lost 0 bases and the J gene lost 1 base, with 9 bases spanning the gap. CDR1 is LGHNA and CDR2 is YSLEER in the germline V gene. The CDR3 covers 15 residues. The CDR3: CASSQDWRENTEAFF. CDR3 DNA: TGCGCCAGCAGCCAAGATTGGCGGGAGAACACTGAAGCTTTCTTT.

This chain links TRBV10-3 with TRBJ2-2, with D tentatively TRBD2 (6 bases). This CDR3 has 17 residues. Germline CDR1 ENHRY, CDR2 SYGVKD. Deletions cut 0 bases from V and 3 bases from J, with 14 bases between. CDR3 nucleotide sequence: TGTGCCATCAGTGAGTCAGGAGGGGCCGGATACACCGGGGAGCTGTTTTTT. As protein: CAISESGGAGYTGELFF.

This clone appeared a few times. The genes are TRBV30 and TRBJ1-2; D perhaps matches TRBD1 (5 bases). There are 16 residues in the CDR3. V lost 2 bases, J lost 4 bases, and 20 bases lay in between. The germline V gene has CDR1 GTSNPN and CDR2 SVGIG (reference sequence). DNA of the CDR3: TGTGCCTGGAGTTCGACGCGCGCCAGGGCAACCTATGGCTACACCTTC. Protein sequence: CAWSSTRARATYGYTF. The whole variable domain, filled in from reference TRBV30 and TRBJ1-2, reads SQTIHQWPATLVQPVGSPLSLECTVEGTSNPNLYWYRQAAGRGLQLLFYSVGIGQISSEVPQNLSASRPQDRQFILSSKKLLLSDSGFYLCAWSSTRARATYGYTFGSGTRLTVV.

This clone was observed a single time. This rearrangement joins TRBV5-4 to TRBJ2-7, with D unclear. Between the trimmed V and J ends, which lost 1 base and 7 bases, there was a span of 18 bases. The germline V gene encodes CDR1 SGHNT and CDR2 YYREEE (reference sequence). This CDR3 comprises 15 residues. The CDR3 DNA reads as TGTGCCAGCAGCTTGTACGCTGAGGATCCTTTTGAGCAGTACTTC. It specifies CASSLYAEDPFEQYF.

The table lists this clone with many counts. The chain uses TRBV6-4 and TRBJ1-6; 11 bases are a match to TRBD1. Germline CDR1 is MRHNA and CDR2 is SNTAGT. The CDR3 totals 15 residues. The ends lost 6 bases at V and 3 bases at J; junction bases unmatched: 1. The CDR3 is CASSGTGGYNSPLHF. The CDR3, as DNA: TGTGCCAGCAGCGGGACAGGGGGCTATAATTCACCCCTCCACTTT.

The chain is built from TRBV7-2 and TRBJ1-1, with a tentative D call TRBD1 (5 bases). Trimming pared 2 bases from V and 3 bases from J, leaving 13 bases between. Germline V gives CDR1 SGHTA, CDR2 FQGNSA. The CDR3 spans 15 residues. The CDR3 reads CASSLIVGQDTEAFF. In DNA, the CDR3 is TGTGCCAGCAGCTTAATTGTGGGGCAGGACACTGAAGCTTTCTTT.

The CDR3 protein is CASSYSSGSNGYTF. The CDR3 nucleotides are TGTGCCAGCAGTTACTCTTCAGGATCGAATGGCTACACCTTC. The chain carries TRBV6-5 and TRBJ1-2; D remains unclear. Germline CDR1 is MNHEY and CDR2 is SVGAGI. This CDR3 region has 14 residues. V was cut by 0 bases and J by 6 bases, with 11 bases left in between.

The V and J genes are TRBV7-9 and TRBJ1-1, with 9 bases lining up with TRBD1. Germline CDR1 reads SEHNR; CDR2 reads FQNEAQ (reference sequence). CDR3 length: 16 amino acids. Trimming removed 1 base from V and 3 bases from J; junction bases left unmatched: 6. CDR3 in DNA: TGTGCCAGCAGCTTAGGTGTAGGACAGGGGCACACTGAAGCTTTCTTT. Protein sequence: CASSLGVGQGHTEAFF.

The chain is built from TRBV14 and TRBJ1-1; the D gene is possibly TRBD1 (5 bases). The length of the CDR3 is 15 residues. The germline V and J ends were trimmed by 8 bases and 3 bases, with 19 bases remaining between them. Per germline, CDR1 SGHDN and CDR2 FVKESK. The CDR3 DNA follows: TGTGCCAGCCGGGAGACCAGGGTAAAGGACACTGAAGCTTTCTTT. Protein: CASRETRVKDTEAFF.

The CDR3 region has the DNA TGTGCCAGCAGCTTGGTATCTGTGGGGGGATATGGCTACACCTTC. Protein product: CASSLVSVGGYGYTF. This chain connects TRBV5-4 to TRBJ1-2, with a tentative D call TRBD1 (5 bases). CDR3 length equals 15 residues. CDR1 is SGHNT and CDR2 is YYREEE in the germline V gene (reference sequence). V was shortened by 0 bases and J by 5 bases, with 14 bases between the two germline ends.

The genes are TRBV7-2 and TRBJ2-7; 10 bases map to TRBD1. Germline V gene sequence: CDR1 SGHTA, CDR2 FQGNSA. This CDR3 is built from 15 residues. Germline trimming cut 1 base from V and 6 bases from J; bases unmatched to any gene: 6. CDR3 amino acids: CASSLVQGQGREQYF. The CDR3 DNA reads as TGTGCCAGCAGCTTAGTACAGGGACAGGGGCGCGAGCAGTACTTC.

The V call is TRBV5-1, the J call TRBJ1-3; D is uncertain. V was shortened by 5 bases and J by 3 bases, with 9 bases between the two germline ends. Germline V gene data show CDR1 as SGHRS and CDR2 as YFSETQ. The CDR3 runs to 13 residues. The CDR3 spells CASSPGIGNTIYF. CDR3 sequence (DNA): TGCGCCAGCAGTCCAGGAATTGGAAACACCATATATTTT.

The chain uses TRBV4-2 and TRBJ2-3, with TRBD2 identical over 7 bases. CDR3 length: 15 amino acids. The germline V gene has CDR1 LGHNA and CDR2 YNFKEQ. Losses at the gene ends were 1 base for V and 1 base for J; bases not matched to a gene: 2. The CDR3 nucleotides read TGTGCCAGCAGCCAAGCTAGCGGCGGCACAGATACGCAGTATTTT. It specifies CASSQASGGTDTQYF.

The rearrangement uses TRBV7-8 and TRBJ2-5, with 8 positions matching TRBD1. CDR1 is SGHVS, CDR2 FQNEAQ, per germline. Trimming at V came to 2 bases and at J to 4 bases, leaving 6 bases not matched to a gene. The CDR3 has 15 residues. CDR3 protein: CASSLSRGRRETQYF. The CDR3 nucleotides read TGTGCCAGCAGCTTAAGCAGGGGGCGCCGAGAGACCCAGTACTTC. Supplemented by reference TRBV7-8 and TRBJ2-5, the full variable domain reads GAGVSQSPRYKVAKRGQDVALRCDPISGHVSLFWYQQALGQGPEFLTYFQNEAQLDKSGLPSDRFFAERPEGSVSTLKIQRTQQEDSAVYLCASSLSRGRRETQYFGPGTRLLVL.

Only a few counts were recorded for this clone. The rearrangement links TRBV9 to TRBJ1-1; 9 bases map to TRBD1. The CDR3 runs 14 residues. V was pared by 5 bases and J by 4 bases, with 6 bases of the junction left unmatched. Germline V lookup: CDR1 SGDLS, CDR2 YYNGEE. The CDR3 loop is CASRQGAMSTEAFF. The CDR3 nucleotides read TGTGCCAGCAGACAGGGGGCAATGAGCACTGAAGCTTTCTTT.

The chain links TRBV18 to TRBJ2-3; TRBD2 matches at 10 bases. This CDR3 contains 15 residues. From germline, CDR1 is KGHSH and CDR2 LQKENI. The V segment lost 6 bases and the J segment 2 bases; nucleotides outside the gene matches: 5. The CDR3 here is CASSLGLAATDTQYF. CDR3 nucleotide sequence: TGTGCCAGCTCCCTTGGACTAGCGGCCACAGATACGCAGTATTTT.

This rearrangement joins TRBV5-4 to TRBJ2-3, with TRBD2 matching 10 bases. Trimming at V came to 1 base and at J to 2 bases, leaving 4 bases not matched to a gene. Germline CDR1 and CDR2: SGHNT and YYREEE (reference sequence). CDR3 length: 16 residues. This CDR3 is CASSLRTSGSTDTQYF. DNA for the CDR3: TGTGCCAGCAGCTTGCGGACTAGCGGATCCACAGATACGCAGTATTTT.

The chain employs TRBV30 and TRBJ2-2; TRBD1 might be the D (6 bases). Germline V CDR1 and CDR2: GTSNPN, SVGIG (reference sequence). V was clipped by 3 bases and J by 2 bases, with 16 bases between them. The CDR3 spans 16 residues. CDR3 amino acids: CAWRAYPDRNTGELFF. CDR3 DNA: TGTGCCTGGAGGGCTTACCCGGACAGAAACACCGGGGAGCTGTTTTTT.

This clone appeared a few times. The CDR3, as DNA: TGCGCCAGCAGCCAAGATCCCGGGGAACACCAAGAGACCCAGTACTTC. It encodes CASSQDPGEHQETQYF. The chain recombines TRBV4-1 with TRBJ2-5, with D possibly matching TRBD2 (5 bases). The CDR3 consists of 16 residues. Trimming cost V 0 bases and J 0 bases, with 11 bases left between them. Per the germline V gene, CDR1 is MGHRA and CDR2 is YSYEKL.

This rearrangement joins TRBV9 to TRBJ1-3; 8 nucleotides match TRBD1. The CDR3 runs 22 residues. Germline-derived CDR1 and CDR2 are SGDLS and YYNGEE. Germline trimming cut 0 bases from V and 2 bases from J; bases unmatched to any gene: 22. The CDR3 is CASSVGGSATGAIYRAGNTIYF. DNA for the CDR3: TGTGCCAGCAGCGTAGGGGGGTCCGCGACAGGGGCTATATACCGGGCTGGAAACACCATATATTTT.